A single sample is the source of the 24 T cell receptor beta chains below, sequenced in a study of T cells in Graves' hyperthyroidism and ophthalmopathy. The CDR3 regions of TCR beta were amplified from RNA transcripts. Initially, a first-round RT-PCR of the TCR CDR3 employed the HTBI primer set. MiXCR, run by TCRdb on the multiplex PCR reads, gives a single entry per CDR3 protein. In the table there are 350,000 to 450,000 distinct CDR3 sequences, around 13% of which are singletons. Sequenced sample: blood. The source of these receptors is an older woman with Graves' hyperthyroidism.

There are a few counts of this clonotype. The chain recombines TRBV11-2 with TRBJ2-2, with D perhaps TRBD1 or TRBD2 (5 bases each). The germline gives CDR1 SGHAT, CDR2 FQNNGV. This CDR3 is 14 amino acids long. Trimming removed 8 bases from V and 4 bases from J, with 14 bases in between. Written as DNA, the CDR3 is TGTGCCAGCTTTTGGGCTGGGGGCACCGGGGAGCTGTTTTTT. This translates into CASFWAGGTGELFF.

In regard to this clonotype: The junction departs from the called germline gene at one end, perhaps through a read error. This CDR3 reads CASGETGGGGLEQYF. Written as DNA, the CDR3 is TGTGCCAGCGGTGAAACAGGGGGTGGAGGTCTCGAGCAGTACTTC. This chain uses TRBV6-1 with TRBJ2-7, with TRBD1 matching 8 bases. CDR1 MNHNS and CDR2 SASEGT come from the germline V gene. CDR3 size: 15 residues.

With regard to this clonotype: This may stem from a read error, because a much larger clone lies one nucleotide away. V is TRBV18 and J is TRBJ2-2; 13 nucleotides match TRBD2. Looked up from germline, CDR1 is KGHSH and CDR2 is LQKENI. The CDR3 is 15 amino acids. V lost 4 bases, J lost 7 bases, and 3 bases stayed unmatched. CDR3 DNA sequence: TGTGCCAGCTCACGGACTAGCGGGAGTTTCGGGGAGCTGTTTTTT. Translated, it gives CASSRTSGSFGELFF.

The CDR3, as DNA: TGTGCCAGCAGTCGGGACAGGGGGCCGGATTACACCTTC. The encoded protein is CASSRDRGPDYTF. This sequence joins TRBV12-3 or TRBV12-4 and TRBJ1-2; TRBD1 matches at 12 bases. The CDR3 is made up of 13 amino acids. V shed 5 bases and J 11 bases; nucleotides not matched to a gene: 6.

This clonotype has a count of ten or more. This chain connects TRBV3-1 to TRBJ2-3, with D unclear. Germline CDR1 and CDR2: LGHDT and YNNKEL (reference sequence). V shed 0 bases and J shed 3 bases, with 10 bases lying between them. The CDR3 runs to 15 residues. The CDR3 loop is CASSQDPVVTDTQYF. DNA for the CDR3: TGTGCCAGCAGCCAAGACCCGGTAGTGACAGATACGCAGTATTTT.

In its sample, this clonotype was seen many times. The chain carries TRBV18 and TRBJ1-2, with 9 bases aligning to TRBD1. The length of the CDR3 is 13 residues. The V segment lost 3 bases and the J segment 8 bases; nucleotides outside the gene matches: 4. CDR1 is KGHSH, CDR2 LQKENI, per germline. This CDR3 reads CASSPGQGIGYTF. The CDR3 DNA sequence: TGTGCCAGCTCACCTGGACAGGGGATCGGCTACACCTTC.

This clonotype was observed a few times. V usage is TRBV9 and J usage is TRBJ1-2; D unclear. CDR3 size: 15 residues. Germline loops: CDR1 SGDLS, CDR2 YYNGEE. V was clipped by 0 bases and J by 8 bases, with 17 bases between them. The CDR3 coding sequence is TGTGCCAGCAGCGTAGCTGGCCGCGGCCTTTACGGCTACACCTTC. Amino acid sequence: CASSVAGRGLYGYTF.

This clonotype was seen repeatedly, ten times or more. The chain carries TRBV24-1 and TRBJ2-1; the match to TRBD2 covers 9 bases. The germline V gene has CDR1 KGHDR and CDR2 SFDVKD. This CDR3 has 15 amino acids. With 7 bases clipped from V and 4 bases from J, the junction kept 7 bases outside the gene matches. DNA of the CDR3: TGTGCCACCAGGGATGATAGCGGGAGATACAATGAGCAGTTCTTC. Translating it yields CATRDDSGRYNEQFF.

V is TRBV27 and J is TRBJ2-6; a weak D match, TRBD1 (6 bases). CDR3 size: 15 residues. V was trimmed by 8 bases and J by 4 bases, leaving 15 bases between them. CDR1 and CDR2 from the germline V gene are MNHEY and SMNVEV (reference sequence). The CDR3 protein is CASGDRTGGANVLTF. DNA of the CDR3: TGTGCCAGCGGAGACAGGACCGGAGGGGCCAACGTCCTGACTTTC. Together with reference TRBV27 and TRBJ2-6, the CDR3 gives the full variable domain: EAQVTQNPRYLITVTGKKLTVTCSQNMNHEYMSWYRQDPGLGLRQIYYSMNVEVTDKGDVPEGYKVSRKEKRNFPLILESPSPNQTSLYFCASGDRTGGANVLTFGAGSRLTVL.

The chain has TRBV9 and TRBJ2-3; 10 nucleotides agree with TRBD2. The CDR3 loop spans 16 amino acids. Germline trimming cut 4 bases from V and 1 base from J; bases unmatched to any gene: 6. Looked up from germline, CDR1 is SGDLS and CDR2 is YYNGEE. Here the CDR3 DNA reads TGTGCCAGCAGCAAGCGGGAGGGCCGGGGCACAGATACGCAGTATTTT. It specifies CASSKREGRGTDTQYF.

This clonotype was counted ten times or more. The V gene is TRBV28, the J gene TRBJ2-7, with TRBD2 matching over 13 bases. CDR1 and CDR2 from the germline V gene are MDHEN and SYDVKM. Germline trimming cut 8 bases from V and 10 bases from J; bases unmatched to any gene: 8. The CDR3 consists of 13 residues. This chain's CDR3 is CASGTGTSGDQYF. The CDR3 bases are TGTGCCAGCGGGACCGGGACTAGCGGGGATCAGTACTTC.

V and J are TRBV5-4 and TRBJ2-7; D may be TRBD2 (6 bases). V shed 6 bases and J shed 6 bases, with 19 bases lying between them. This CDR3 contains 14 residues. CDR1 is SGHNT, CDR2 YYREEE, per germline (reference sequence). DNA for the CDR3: TGTGCCAGCATGAACCGACTAGTTCTCAGCGAGCAGTACTTC. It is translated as CASMNRLVLSEQYF.

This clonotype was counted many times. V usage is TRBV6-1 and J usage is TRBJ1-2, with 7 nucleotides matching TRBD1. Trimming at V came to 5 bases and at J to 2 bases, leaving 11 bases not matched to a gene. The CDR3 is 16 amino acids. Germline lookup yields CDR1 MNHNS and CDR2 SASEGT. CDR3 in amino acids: CASSPRQGSWNYGYTF. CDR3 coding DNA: TGTGCCAGCAGTCCCCGACAGGGCTCCTGGAACTATGGCTACACCTTC.

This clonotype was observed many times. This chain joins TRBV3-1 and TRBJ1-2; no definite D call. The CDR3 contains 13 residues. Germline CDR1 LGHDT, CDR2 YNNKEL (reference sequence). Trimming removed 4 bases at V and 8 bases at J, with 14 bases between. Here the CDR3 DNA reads TGTGCCAGCAGCCTAGGTAGACTTGGCGGCTACACCTTC. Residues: CASSLGRLGGYTF.

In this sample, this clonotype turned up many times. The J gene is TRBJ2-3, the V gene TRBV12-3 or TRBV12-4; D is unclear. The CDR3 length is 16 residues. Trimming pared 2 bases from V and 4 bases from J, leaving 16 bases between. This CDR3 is CASSLSAGVKADTQYF. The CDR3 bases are TGTGCCAGCAGTTTATCTGCTGGAGTCAAAGCAGATACGCAGTATTTT.

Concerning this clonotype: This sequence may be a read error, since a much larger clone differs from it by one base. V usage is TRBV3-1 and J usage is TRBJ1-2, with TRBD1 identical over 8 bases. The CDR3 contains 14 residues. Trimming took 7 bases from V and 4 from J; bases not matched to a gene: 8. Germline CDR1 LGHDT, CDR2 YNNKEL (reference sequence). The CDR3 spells CASTLQGGSYGYTF. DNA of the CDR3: TGTGCCAGCACCCTACAGGGGGGGAGCTATGGCTACACCTTC.

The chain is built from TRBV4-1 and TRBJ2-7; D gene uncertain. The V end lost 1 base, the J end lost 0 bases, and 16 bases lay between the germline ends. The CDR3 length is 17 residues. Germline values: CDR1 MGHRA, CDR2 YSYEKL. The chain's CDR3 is CASSQGWVARSSYEQYF. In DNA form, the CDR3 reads TGCGCCAGCAGCCAAGGGTGGGTCGCGCGGAGCTCCTACGAGCAGTACTTC.

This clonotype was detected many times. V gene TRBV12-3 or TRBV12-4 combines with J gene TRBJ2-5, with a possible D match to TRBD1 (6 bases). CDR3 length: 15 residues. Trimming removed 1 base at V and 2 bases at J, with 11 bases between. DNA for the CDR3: TGTGCCAGCAGTTTAGTCCTAGGACAGCAAGAGACCCAGTACTTC. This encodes CASSLVLGQQETQYF.

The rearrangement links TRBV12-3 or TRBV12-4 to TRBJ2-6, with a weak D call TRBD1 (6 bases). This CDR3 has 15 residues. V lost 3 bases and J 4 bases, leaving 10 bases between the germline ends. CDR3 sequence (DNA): TGTGCCAGCAGTTTCTACAGGGCCGGGGCCAACGTCCTGACTTTC. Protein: CASSFYRAGANVLTF.

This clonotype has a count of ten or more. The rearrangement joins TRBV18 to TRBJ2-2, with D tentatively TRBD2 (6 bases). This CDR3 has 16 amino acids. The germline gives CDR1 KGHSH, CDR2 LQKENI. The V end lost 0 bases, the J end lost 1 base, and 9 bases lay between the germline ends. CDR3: CASSPPIAVNTGELFF. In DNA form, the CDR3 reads TGTGCCAGCTCACCACCGATAGCGGTGAACACCGGGGAGCTGTTTTTT.

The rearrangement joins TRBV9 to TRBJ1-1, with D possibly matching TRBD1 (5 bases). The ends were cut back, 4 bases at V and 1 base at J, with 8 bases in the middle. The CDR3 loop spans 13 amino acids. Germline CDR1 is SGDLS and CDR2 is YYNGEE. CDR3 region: CASSTGQNTEAFF. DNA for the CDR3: TGTGCCAGCAGCACCGGACAGAACACTGAAGCTTTCTTT.

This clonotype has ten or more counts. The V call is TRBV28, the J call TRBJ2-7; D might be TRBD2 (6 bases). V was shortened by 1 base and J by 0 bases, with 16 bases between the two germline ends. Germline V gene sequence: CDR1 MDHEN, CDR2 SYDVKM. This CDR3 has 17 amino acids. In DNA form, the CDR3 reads TGTGCCAGCAGTTTATTGGCTAGCGTTATAAGCTCCTACGAGCAGTACTTC. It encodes CASSLLASVISSYEQYF. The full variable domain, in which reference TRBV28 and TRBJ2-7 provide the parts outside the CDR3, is DVKVTQSSRYLVKRTGEKVFLECVQDMDHENMFWYRQDPGLGLRLIYFSYDVKMKEKGDIPEGYSVSREKKERFSLILESASTNQTSMYLCASSLLASVISSYEQYFGPGTRLTVT.

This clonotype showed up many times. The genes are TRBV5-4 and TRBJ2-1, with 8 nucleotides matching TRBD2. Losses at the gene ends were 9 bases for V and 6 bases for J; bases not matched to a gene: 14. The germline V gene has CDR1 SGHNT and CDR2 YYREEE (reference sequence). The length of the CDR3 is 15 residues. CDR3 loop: CATRGGSGSTNEQFF. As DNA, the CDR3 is TGTGCCACCAGGGGAGGGAGCGGGAGTACCAATGAGCAGTTCTTC. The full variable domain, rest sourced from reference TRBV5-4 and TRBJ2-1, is ETGVTQSPTHLIKTRGQQVTLRCSSQSGHNTVSWYQQALGQGPQFIFQYYREEENGRGNFPPRFSGLQFPNYSSELNVNALELDDSALYLCATRGGSGSTNEQFFGPGTRLTVL.

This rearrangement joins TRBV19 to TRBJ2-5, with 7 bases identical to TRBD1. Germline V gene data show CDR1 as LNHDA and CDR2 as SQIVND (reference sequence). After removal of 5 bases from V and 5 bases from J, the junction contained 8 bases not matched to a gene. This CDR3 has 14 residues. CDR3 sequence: CASSVRQGHETQYF. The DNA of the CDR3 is TGTGCCAGTAGTGTCCGACAGGGACACGAGACCCAGTACTTC.